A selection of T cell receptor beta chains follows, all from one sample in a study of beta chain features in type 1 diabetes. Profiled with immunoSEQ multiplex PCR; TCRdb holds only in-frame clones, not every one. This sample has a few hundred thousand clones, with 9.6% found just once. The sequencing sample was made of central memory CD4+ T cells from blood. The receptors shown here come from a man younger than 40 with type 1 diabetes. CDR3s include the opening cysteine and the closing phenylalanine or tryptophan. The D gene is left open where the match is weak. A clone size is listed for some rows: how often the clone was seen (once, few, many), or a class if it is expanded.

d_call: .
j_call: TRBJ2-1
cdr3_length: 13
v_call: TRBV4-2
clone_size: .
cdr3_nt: TGTGCCAGCAGCCTCCGGGGGCACAATGAGCAGTTCTTC
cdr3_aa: CASSLRGHNEQFF

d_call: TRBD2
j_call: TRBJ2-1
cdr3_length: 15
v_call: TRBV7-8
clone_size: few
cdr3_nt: TGTGCCAGCAGCCCTAGCGGGGGACTCTACAATGAGCAGTTCTTC
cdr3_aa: CASSPSGGLYNEQFF

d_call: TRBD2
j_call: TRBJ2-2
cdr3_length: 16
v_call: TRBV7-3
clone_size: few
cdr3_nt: TGTGCCAGCAGCTTGTCAGCGGGAGGGGTGCCCGGGGAGCTGTTTTTT
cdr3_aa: CASSLSAGGVPGELFF

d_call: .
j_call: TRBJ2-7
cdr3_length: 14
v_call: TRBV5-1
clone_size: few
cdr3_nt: TGCGCCAGCAGCCCCTCAATGTACTCCTACGAGCAGTACTTC
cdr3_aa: CASSPSMYSYEQYF

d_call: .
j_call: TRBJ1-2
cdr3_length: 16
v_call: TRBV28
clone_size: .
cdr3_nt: TGTGCCAGCAGTTTTTCCGAATACGTCAACGGGTATGGCTACACCTTC
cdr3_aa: CASSFSEYVNGYGYTF

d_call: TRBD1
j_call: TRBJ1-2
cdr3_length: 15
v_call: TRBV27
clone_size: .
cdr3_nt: TGTGCCAGCAGTGCCTGGGACAGGGTGGACTATGGCTACACCTTC
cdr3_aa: CASSAWDRVDYGYTF

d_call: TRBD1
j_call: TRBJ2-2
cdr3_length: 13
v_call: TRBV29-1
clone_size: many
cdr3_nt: TGCAGCGGATACCGGGACAGGGCGGGGGAGCTGTTTTTT
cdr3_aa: CSGYRDRAGELFF

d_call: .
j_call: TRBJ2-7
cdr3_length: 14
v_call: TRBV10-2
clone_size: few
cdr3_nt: TGCGCCAGCAGTTCCGGGACCGCGCCTTCGGAGCAGTACTTC
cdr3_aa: CASSSGTAPSEQYF

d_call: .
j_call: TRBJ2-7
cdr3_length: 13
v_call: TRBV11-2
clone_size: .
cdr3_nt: TGTGCCAGCAGCTCACCCAACAGGGAGGAGCAGTACTTC
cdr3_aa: CASSSPNREEQYF

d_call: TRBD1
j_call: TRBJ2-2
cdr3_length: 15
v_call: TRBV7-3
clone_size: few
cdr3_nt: TGTGCCAGCAGCTCCGGACAGGGGAACACCGGGGAGCTGTTTTTT
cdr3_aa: CASSSGQGNTGELFF

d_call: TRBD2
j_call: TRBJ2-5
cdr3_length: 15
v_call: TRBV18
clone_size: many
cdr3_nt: TGTGCCAGCTCACCAGCTAGCGGGAGTAGAGAGACCCAGTACTTC
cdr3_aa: CASSPASGSRETQYF

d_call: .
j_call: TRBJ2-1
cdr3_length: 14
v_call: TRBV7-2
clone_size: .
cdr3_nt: TGTGCCAGCAGCTTACAGCACTCCTACAATGAGCAGTTCTTC
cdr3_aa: CASSLQHSYNEQFF

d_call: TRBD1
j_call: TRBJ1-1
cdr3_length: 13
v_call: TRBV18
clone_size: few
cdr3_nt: TGTGCCAGCTCACTGACAGGGAGCACTGAAGCTTTCTTT
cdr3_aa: CASSLTGSTEAFF

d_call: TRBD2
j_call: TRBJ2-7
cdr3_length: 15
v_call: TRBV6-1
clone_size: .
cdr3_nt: TGTGCCAGCAGCCACCCTGCTAGCGGTTCCTACGAGCAGTACTTC
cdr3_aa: CASSHPASGSYEQYF

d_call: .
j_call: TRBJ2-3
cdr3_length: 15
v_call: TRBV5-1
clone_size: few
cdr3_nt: TGCGCCAGCAGCAAACAGGACAGAAGCACAGATACGCAGTATTTT
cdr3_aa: CASSKQDRSTDTQYF

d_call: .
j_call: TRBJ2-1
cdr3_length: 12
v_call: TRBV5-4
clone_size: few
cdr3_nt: TGTGCCAGCAGCTTGGGGGGCGCAGGGCAGTTCTTC
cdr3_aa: CASSLGGAGQFF

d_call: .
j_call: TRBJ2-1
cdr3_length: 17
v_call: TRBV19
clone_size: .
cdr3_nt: TGTGCCAGTAGTAGGAGGCCAGACATATCGGGGTCCAATGAGCAGTTCTTC
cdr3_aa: CASSRRPDISGSNEQFF

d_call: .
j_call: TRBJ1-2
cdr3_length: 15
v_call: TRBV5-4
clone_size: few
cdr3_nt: TGTGCCAGCAGCTTGGATGCAGGGGATTACTATGGCTACACCTTC
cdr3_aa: CASSLDAGDYYGYTF

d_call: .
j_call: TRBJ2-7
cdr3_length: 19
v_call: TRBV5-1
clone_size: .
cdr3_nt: TGCGCCAGCAGCTTTACGTGGGGGACGGCCTCTGGTAGCTCCTACGAGCAGTACTTC
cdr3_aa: CASSFTWGTASGSSYEQYF

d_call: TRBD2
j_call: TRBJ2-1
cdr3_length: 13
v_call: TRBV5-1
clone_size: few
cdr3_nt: TGCGCCAGCAGCATGGGACTAGATAATGAGCAGTTCTTC
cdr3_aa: CASSMGLDNEQFF

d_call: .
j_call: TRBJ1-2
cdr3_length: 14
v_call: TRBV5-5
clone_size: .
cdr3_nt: TGTGCCAGCAGCTTGTTGTCAGGAACCTATGGCTACACCTTC
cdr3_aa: CASSLLSGTYGYTF

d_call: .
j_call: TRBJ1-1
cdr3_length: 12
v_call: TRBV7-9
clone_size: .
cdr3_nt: TGTGCCAGCAGCTTAGTGGTCACTGAAGCTTTCTTT
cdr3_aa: CASSLVVTEAFF

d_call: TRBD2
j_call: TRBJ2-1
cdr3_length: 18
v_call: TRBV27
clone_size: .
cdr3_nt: TGTGCCAGCAGTTTATTCGGACGTATACTAGCGGGAGTGGGTGAGCAGTTCTTC
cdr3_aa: CASSLFGRILAGVGEQFF

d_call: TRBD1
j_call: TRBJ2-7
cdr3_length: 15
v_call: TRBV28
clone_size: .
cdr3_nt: TGTGCCAGCAGTTTACCGGGACAGGCCACCTACGAGCAGTACTTC
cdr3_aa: CASSLPGQATYEQYF

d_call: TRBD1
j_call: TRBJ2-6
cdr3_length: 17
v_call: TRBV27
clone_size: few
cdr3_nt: TGTGCCAGCAGCCCCGGGACAGGGATTGGTGGGGCCAACGTCCTGACTTTC
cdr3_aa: CASSPGTGIGGANVLTF

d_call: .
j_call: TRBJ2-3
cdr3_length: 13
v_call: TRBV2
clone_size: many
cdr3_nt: TGTGCCAGCAGTGAAGTGGAGACAGATACGCAGTATTTT
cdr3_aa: CASSEVETDTQYF

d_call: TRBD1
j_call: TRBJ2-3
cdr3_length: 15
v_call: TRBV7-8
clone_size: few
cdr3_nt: TGTGCCAGCAGTCTTAAGACAGGGTTAACAGATACGCAGTATTTT
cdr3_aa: CASSLKTGLTDTQYF

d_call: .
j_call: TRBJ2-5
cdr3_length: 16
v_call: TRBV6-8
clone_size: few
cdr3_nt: TGTGCCAGCAGTTACCCGAGGGACCGTCCAAGAGAGACCCAGTACTTC
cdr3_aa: CASSYPRDRPRETQYF

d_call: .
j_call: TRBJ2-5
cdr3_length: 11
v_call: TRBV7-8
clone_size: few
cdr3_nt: TGTGCCAGCAGCCCTCTGGAAATCCAGTACTTC
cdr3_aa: CASSPLEIQYF

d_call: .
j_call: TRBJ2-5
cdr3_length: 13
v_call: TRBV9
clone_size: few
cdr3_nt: TGTGCCAGCAGCGTAGGGATACAAGAGACCCAGTACTTC
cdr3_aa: CASSVGIQETQYF

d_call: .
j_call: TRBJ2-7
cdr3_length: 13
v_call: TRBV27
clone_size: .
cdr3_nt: TGTGCCAGCAGTTCAAATACAAACTACGAGCAGTACTTC
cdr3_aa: CASSSNTNYEQYF

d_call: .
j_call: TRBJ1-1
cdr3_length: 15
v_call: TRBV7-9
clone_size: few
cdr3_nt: TGTGCCAGCAGCTTAGCTACCTTGCAGTCCACTGAAGCTTTCTTT
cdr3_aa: CASSLATLQSTEAFF

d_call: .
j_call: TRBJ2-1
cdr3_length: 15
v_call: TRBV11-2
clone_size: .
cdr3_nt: TGTGCCAGCAGCTTAGAAGATAGCTCCTACAATGAGCAGTTCTTC
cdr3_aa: CASSLEDSSYNEQFF

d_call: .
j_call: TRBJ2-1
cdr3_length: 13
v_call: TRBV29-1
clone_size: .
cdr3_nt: TGCAGCGTTGTAAGGGGGGTGAACAATGAGCAGTTCTTC
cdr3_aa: CSVVRGVNNEQFF

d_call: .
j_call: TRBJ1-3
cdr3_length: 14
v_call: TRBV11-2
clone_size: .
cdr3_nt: TGTGCCAGCAGCTTACACAGCTCTGGAAACACCATATATTTT
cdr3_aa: CASSLHSSGNTIYF

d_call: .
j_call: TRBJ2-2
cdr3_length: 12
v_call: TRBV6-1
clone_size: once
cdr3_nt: TGTGCCAGCAGGGCGGCCCACGGGGAGCTGTTTTTT
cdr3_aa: CASRAAHGELFF

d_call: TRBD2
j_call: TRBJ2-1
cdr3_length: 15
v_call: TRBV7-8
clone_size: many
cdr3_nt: TGTGCCAGCAGTTCCCGACTAGCGGGGCACAATGAGCAGTTCTTC
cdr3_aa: CASSSRLAGHNEQFF

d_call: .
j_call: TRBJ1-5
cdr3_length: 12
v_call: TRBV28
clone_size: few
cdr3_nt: TGTGCCAGCAGATATGGTAAGGGCGAGGAACATTTT
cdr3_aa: CASRYGKGEEHF

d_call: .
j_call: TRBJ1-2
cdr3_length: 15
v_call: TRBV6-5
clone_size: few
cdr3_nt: TGTGCCAGCAGTTACTCGAGTCAGGGAATGTATGGCTACACCTTC
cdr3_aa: CASSYSSQGMYGYTF

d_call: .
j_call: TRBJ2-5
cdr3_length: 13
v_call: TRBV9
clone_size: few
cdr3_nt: TGTGCCAGCAGCGCACAGATTCAAGAGACCCAGTACTTC
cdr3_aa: CASSAQIQETQYF

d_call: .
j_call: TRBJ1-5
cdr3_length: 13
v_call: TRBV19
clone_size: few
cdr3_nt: TGTGCCAGTACCGGGACGGCCAATCAGCCCCAGCATTTT
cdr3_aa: CASTGTANQPQHF

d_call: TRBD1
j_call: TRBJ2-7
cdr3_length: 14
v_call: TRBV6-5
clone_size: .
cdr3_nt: TGTGCCAGCAGTTCCGACAGGGTCTTCTACGAGCAGTACTTC
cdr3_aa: CASSSDRVFYEQYF

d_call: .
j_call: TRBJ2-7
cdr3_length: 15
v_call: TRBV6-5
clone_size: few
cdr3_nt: TGTGCCAGCAGTTACGAACCTACCCTCGTATACGAGCAGTACTTC
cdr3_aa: CASSYEPTLVYEQYF

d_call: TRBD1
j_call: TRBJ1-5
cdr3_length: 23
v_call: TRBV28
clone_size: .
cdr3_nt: TGTGCCAGCAGACGGGACAGGGGGCTAACGGTAACGAGGGTTGGGAATAGCAATCAGCCCCAGCATTTT
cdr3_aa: CASRRDRGLTVTRVGNSNQPQHF

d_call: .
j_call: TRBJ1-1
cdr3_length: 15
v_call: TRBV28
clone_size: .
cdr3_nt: TGTGCCAGCAGTTTATTCCGCTGGGGGGGAACTGAAGCTTTCTTT
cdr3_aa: CASSLFRWGGTEAFF

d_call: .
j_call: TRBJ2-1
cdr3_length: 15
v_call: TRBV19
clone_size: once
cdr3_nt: TGTGCCAGTAGTATAGGTTGGGGAACCGACAATGAGCAGTTCTTC
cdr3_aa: CASSIGWGTDNEQFF

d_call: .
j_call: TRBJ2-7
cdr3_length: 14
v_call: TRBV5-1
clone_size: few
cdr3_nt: TGCGCCAGCAGCTTGTTTGGGGGCTCCTACGAGCAGTACTTC
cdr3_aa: CASSLFGGSYEQYF

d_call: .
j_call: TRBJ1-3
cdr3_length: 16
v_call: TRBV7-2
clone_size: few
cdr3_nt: TGTGCCAGCAGCCCGCAGACAGGAATGCGTGGAAACACCATATATTTT
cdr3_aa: CASSPQTGMRGNTIYF

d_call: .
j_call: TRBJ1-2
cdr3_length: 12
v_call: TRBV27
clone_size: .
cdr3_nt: TGTGCCAGCAGTTCCGGGTCCTATGGCTACACCTTC
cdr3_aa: CASSSGSYGYTF